One sample yielded the 9 T cell receptor beta chains listed below, sequenced in a study of blood T cell repertoires in COVID-19 (dated by TCRdb to between 2020 and 2021). Libraries were made using the immunoSEQ multiplex PCR assay. Here the immuneACCESS table is served through TCRdb, limited to in-frame sequences with V and J called. Missing clones are a known gap in these copies; in checked studies unresolved V genes cover under half, and the rest lacks a known reason. The sample yields about 260,000 clones; 80% to 90% were counted once. Together, the top ten hold about 2.2% of the sample. Sequenced sample: PBMCs or T cells enriched from blood (not recorded which). The receptors were sampled from a woman between 18 and 29 years old who had recovered from COVID-19.

V usage is TRBV3-1 (or the pseudogene TRBV3-2) and J usage is TRBJ1-1; 7 bases align to TRBD1. The CDR3 has 12 amino acids. Losses at the gene ends were 4 bases for V and 10 bases for J; bases not matched to a gene: 6. CDR1 is LGHDT and CDR2 is YNNKEL in the germline V gene (reference sequence). CDR3 residues: CASSLGQAPAFF. CDR3 DNA sequence: TGTGCCAGCAGCCTCGGACAGGCCCCAGCTTTCTTT.

This clone has just one count. For the CDR3, the DNA is TGTGCCAGCAGCCCAGGACTAGCGGGGGGGCCCGACACAGATACGCAGTATTTT. It encodes CASSPGLAGGPDTDTQYF. This rearrangement joins TRBV9 to TRBJ2-3, with 15 bases lining up with TRBD2. Trimming took 4 bases from V and 2 from J; bases not matched to a gene: 8. The CDR3 runs to 18 residues. Per germline, CDR1 SGDLS and CDR2 YYNGEE.

The chain recombines TRBV27 with TRBJ1-2, with D maybe TRBD1 (5 bases). This CDR3 is 13 amino acids long. The V and J ends lost 4 bases and 3 bases respectively, with 9 bases between them. Germline-derived CDR1 and CDR2 are MNHEY and SMNVEV (reference sequence). The CDR3 loop reads CASSSTEYYGYTF. DNA for the CDR3: TGTGCCAGCAGTTCGACAGAATACTATGGCTACACCTTC.

This clone has just one count. The chain carries TRBV2 and TRBJ1-4; tentatively, D is TRBD1 (5 bases). Germline V gene sequence: CDR1 SNHLY, CDR2 FYNNEI. Trimming removed 10 bases from V and 7 bases from J, with 16 bases in between. The CDR3 covers 13 residues. The CDR3 region has the DNA TGTGCCAACCAGAAGGGGCCGGGTGAAAAACTGTTTTTT. As protein: CANQKGPGEKLFF.

This sequence joins TRBV6-2 or TRBV6-3 and TRBJ1-2; unclear D gene. The germline CDR1 and CDR2 sequences are MNHEY and SVGEGT. The CDR3 covers 14 residues. The V end was cut by 2 bases, the J end by 8 bases, with 15 bases between. The CDR3 bases are TGTGCCAGCAGTTACCAGGCTGCCCAGATGGGCTACACCTTC. It encodes CASSYQAAQMGYTF.

The V call is TRBV5-1, the J call TRBJ1-4, with D tentatively TRBD1 (6 bases). Germline-derived CDR1 and CDR2 are SGHRS and YFSETQ. The V gene lost 1 base and the J gene lost 0 bases, with 13 bases spanning the gap. The CDR3 is 17 amino acids. The CDR3 DNA sequence: TGCGCCAGCAGCTTGACGCAGGGGCCAGCAACTAATGAAAAACTGTTTTTT. Translated, it gives CASSLTQGPATNEKLFF. The whole variable domain, remainder taken from reference TRBV5-1 and TRBJ1-4, is KAGVTQTPRYLIKTRGQQVTLSCSPISGHRSVSWYQQTPGQGLQFLFEYFSETQRNKGNFPGRFSGRQFSNSRSEMNVSTLELGDSALYLCASSLTQGPATNEKLFFGSGTQLSVL.

The chain employs TRBV24-1 and TRBJ2-3, with 8 positions matching TRBD2. Germline CDR1 reads KGHDR; CDR2 reads SFDVKD. The ends lost 5 bases at V and 8 bases at J; junction bases unmatched: 11. The CDR3 has 15 residues. DNA for the CDR3: TGTGCCACCAGTGGGCCGGGACTAGACAAAAGTACGCAGTATTTT. Translated: CATSGPGLDKSTQYF.

The V call is TRBV6-5, the J call TRBJ2-7; the D gene is possibly TRBD2 (6 bases). V shed 6 bases and J shed 5 bases, with 11 bases lying between them. The CDR3 runs 12 residues. Germline V CDR1 and CDR2: MNHEY, SVGAGI. CDR3 loop: CASSHGGNEQYF. The CDR3 coding sequence is TGTGCCAGCAGCCACGGGGGAAACGAGCAGTACTTC.

CDR3 loop: CASSAEVGGLAKNIQYF. The CDR3 nucleotides read TGTGCCAGCAGCGCGGAGGTGGGGGGATTGGCCAAAAACATTCAGTACTTC. This chain links TRBV9 with TRBJ2-4; possibly TRBD2 for D (6 bases). The CDR3 is 17 amino acids. Germline V lookup: CDR1 SGDLS, CDR2 YYNGEE. The ends were cut back, 3 bases at V and 1 base at J, with 17 bases in the middle.